This T cell receptor (beta chain) was documented in a study of cytomegalovirus exposure and HLA in healthy donors. The study ran its PCR with 60 Vbeta and 13 Jbeta primers. Profiling relied on immunoSEQ multiplex PCR, and the TCRdb table lists in-frame clones only, not all of them. The table includes 100,000 or so clones, 60% to 80% detected once. The V and J ends lost 1 base and 2 bases, in that order; junction bases with no gene match: 10. Germline V gives CDR1 SGHNT, CDR2 YENEEA. The CDR3 has 18 residues. Sequencing used PBMCs. V and J are TRBV11-3 and TRBJ2-1, with 8 positions matching TRBD2. The sequence was obtained from a woman aged 25 to 45 in good health and CMV-seronegative. CDR3: CASSLGAGGGRTYNEQFF. The CDR3 DNA sequence: TGTGCCAGCAGCTTAGGGGCGGGTGGCGGGAGGACCTACAATGAGCAGTTCTTC.